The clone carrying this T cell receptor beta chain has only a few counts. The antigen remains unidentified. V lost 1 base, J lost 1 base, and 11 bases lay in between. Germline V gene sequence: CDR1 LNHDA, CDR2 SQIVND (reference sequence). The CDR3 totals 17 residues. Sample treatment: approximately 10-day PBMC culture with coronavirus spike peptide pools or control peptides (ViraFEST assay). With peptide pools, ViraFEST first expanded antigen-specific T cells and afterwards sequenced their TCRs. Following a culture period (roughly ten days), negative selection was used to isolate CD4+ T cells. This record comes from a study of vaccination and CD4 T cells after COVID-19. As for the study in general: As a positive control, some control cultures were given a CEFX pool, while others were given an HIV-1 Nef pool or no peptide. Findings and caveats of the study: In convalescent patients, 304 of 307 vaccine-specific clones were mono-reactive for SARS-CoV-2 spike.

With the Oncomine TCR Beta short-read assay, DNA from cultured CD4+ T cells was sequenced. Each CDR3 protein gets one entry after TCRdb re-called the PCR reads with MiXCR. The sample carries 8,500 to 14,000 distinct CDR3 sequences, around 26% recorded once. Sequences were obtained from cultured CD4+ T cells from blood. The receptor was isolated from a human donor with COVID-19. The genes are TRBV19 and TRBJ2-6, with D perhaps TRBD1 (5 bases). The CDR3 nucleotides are TGTGCCAGTAGTATAGTCGACAGACGGTCTGGGGCCAACGTCCTGACTTTC. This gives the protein CASSIVDRRSGANVLTF.